This T cell receptor beta chain was obtained from a study of blood T cell repertoires in COVID-19. Across the whole study: Whether acute or convalescent, the COVID-19 samples came from the United States, Italy and Spain. PBMCs, B-cell-depleted T cells, or T cells were the source of the cDNA or gDNA that made up the material.

Each participant's cohort was designated according to participant-reported clinical history. Exposed participants came across a COVID-19 case within 2 weeks before study entry. Sequenced by immunoSEQ multiplex PCR; TCRdb stores in-frame clones only, minus some. The sample lists some 270,000 clones; about 87% were seen once. V shed 0 bases and J 2 bases; nucleotides not matched to a gene: 7. The CDR3 runs to 18 residues. Germline V gene lookup returns CDR1 LGHNT and CDR2 FRNRAP. The receptor's source is a woman in her 40s who had been exposed to COVID-19. Material: PBMCs or T cells enriched from blood (not recorded which). V gene TRBV12-5 combines with J gene TRBJ2-1; 10 bases match TRBD1. The CDR3 nucleotides are TGTGCTAGTGGTTTGGTTGGAGGGACAGGGGCGACCTACAATGAGCAGTTCTTC. Protein product: CASGLVGGTGATYNEQFF. Combining the CDR3 with reference TRBV12-5 and TRBJ2-1 gives the whole variable domain DARVTQTPRHKVTEMGQEVTMRCQPILGHNTVFWYRQTMMQGLELLAYFRNRAPLDDSGMPKDRFSAEMPDATLATLKIQPSEPRDSAVYFCASGLVGGTGATYNEQFFGPGTRLTVL.